Below are 32 T cell receptor beta chains sequenced from a single sample in a study of T cell clonality in common variable immunodeficiency. Repertoires were generated with immunoSEQ multiplex PCR, while TCRdb's copy carries only in-frame clones and drops some. Observed in the sample are about 20,000 clones, none of them singletons. Their target antigens are unknown. Overall study results and limits: Reportedly, TCR beta sequences from common variable immunodeficiency showed fewer deletions and N-nucleotide insertions.

The material sequenced was peripheral blood mononuclear cells. The receptor source for this set is a human donor with common variable immunodeficiency.

This clone has more than one count but fewer than ten. The read finishes 3 residues shy of the CDR3 end, and the germline J gene is used to complete it. The chain recombines TRBV29-1 with TRBJ2-3; 11 bases are shared with TRBD2. The CDR3 length is 15 residues. CDR1 and CDR2 (germline): SQVTM, ANQGSEA. The J segment lost 3 bases and the V segment lost 4 bases, leaving 6 bases of the junction unmatched. The CDR3 is CSVVHIAGGTDTQYF. The part of the CDR3 DNA that was read is TGCAGCGTTGTTCACATAGCGGGAGGGACAGATACG.

The table lists this clone with many counts. The read terminates 3 residues ahead of where the CDR3 ends, so the germline J gene completes it. The rearrangement joins TRBV5-1 to TRBJ2-2; D gene unclear. V lost 4 bases, J lost 1 base, and 11 bases lay in between. Germline assignment: CDR1 SGHRS and CDR2 YFSETQ. This CDR3 contains 15 residues. CDR3 amino acids: CASSVDTGNTGELFF. CDR3 DNA, as far as it was read: TGCGCCAGCAGCGTCGACACTGGGAACACCGGGGAG.

In this sample, this clone turned up a few times. The read halts 3 residues ahead of the CDR3 end, with the missing end drawn from the germline J gene. J is TRBJ1-4 and V is TRBV18; TRBD1 matches 7 bases. The germline V gene encodes CDR1 KGHSH and CDR2 LQKENI. The CDR3 runs 15 residues. The V and J ends lost 4 bases and 3 bases, in that order; junction bases with no gene match: 5. The CDR3 reads CASSRPGQPNEKLFF. Partial CDR3 DNA: TGTGCCAGCTCACGGCCGGGACAGCCTAATGAAAAA.

To note about this clone: The read comes to an end 3 residues before the CDR3 does, leaving the germline J gene to fill in the end. The chain carries TRBV2 and TRBJ2-5; TRBD1 agrees at 8 bases. From germline, CDR1 is SNHLY and CDR2 FYNNEI. The CDR3 is 15 residues long. V shed 4 bases and J 7 bases; nucleotides not matched to a gene: 11. CDR3 residues: CASSVTTGDFGTQYF. CDR3 DNA (partial): TGTGCCAGCAGTGTGACGACAGGGGATTTTGGGACC.

The table lists this clone with a few counts. The read ends 3 residues shy of where the CDR3 ends; the end is completed using the germline J gene. The chain couples TRBV6-1 to TRBJ1-5; 8 bases fit TRBD1. The CDR3 has 15 residues. CDR1 MNHNS and CDR2 SASEGT come from the germline V gene. The V segment lost 3 bases and the J segment 1 base; nucleotides outside the gene matches: 2. CDR3: CASSEGQASNQPQHF. The part of the CDR3 DNA that was read is TGTGCCAGCAGTGAGGGACAGGCAAGCAATCAGCCC.

As to this clone: The sequence runs out 3 residues before the end of the CDR3; the remainder is reconstructed from the germline J gene. The chain has TRBV10-2 and TRBJ2-5; 9 bases map to TRBD2. Unmatched junction bases numbered 7, after V lost 4 bases and J lost 1 base. Germline V gives CDR1 WSHSY, CDR2 SAAADI. This CDR3 spans 16 amino acids. CDR3 residues: CASSVGISGGQETQYF. The CDR3 DNA, read in part, is TGCGCCAGCAGTGTAGGTATTAGCGGGGGCCAAGAGACC.

A word on this clone: The read comes to an end 3 residues before the CDR3 does, leaving the germline J gene to fill in the end. This chain uses TRBV6-2 or TRBV6-3 with TRBJ1-2; the match to TRBD1 covers 9 bases. Trimming at V came to 0 bases and at J to 4 bases, leaving 6 bases not matched to a gene. The germline CDR1 and CDR2 sequences are MNHEY and SVGEGT. This CDR3 is 16 amino acids long. CDR3 sequence reads: CASSYSGTGLLYGYTF. The covered CDR3 bases are TGTGCCAGCAGTTACTCGGGGACAGGGCTTCTCTATGGC.

Notes on this clone: Read sequence stops 3 residues before the CDR3 end, and the germline J gene provides the missing end. The J gene is TRBJ2-3, the V gene TRBV6-2 or TRBV6-3, with D perhaps matching TRBD1 or TRBD2 (5 bases each). Trimming cost V 8 bases and J 6 bases, with 9 bases left between them. Germline loops: CDR1 MNHEY, CDR2 SVGEGT. CDR3 length equals 11 residues. The CDR3 loop is CASSREDTQYF. CDR3 DNA (partial): TGTGCCAGCTCCAGGGAGGATACG.

This clone has a handful of counts. The CDR3 end lies 3 residues beyond the end of the read and is filled in from the germline J gene. The rearrangement links TRBV19 to TRBJ1-1; no reliable D call. The germline V gene has CDR1 LNHDA and CDR2 SQIVND (reference sequence). The CDR3 spans 15 residues. V lost 5 bases and J lost 1, with 14 bases in between. The sequenced part of the CDR3 DNA is TGTGCCAGTAGTCAAACCACACAAGGGAACACTGAA. Protein: CASSQTTQGNTE. The whole CDR3 protein is CASSQTTQGNTEAFF.

This clone showed up just a few times. The CDR3 end is not reached by the read, which stops 3 residues before it; the germline J gene fills it in. The chain carries TRBV30 and TRBJ2-2; D is possibly TRBD1 (6 bases). The germline gives CDR1 GTSNPN, CDR2 SVGIG (reference sequence). V lost 2 bases to trimming and J lost 5 bases, with 12 bases between them. The CDR3 covers 14 residues. CDR3 bases read: TGTGCCTGGAGTTTAGGGGGACAAACCGGGGAG. It specifies CAWSLGGQTGE. The complete CDR3 reads CAWSLGGQTGELFF. Full variable domain (remainder filled in from reference TRBV30 and TRBJ2-2): SQTIHQWPATLVQPVGSPLSLECTVEGTSNPNLYWYRQAAGRGLQLLFYSVGIGQISSEVPQNLSASRPQDRQFILSSKKLLLSDSGFYLCAWSLGGQTGELFFGEGSRLTVL.

The sample holds a few counts of this clone. Read data end 3 residues before the CDR3 end; the end is taken from the germline J gene. The V call is TRBV18, the J call TRBJ1-5; TRBD1 matches 12 bases. Germline V CDR1 and CDR2: KGHSH, LQKENI. The ends lost 2 bases at V and 7 bases at J; junction bases unmatched: 6. There are 16 residues in the CDR3. The CDR3 is CASSPTPGTGGQPQHF. The covered CDR3 bases are TGTGCCAGCTCACCAACCCCCGGGACAGGGGGCCAGCCC.

This clone was counted a few times. The read terminates 3 residues ahead of where the CDR3 ends, so the germline J gene completes it. V is TRBV7-9 and J is TRBJ2-1, with 11 bases lining up with TRBD2. The CDR3 has 15 residues. Per germline, CDR1 SEHNR and CDR2 FQNEAQ (reference sequence). Losses at the gene ends were 7 bases for V and 4 bases for J; bases not matched to a gene: 6. The chain's CDR3 is CASISLAGGYNEQFF. CDR3 DNA, as far as it was read: TGTGCCAGCATTTCCCTAGCGGGAGGATACAATGAG.

This clone has at least ten counts. From the germline J gene comes the end of the CDR3, since the read stops 3 residues before it. The V gene is TRBV19, the J gene TRBJ1-1; tentatively, D is TRBD1 (5 bases). This CDR3 region has 12 residues. CDR1 is LNHDA and CDR2 is SQIVND in the germline V gene (reference sequence). The CDR3 protein is CASIAQPGDAFF. The CDR3 bases that were read are TGTGCCAGTATCGCCCAGCCGGGGGAC.

This clone was counted a few times. From the germline J gene comes the end of the CDR3, since the read stops 3 residues before it. The chain couples TRBV5-1 to TRBJ2-7; 9 bases agree with TRBD1. CDR3 length: 16 amino acids. In germline, CDR1 is SGHRS, CDR2 YFSETQ. Unmatched junction bases numbered 9, after V lost 5 bases and J lost 0 bases. The CDR3 loop is CASSGTGKTFSYEQYF. CDR3 bases read: TGCGCCAGCAGTGGGACAGGGAAAACCTTCTCCTACGAG.

CDR3 DNA, as far as it was read: TGTGCCAGTAGTACTTTCTCAGAAGTCAGGGAGGCGGGCAATCAGCCC. Translation gives CASSTFSEVREAGNQP. The complete CDR3 protein is CASSTFSEVREAGNQPQHF. J is TRBJ1-5 and V is TRBV19; tentative D call: TRBD1 (5 bases). The read ends 3 residues early relative to the CDR3; the germline J gene fills the gap. Germline V gives CDR1 LNHDA, CDR2 SQIVND (reference sequence). V shed 4 bases and J shed 2 bases, with 24 bases lying between them. CDR3 length equals 19 residues.

A note on this clone: The CDR3 end falls 3 residues outside the read, so it is completed with the germline J gene. The rearrangement joins TRBV30 to TRBJ2-3, with 10 bases that match TRBD2. The CDR3 is made up of 14 amino acids. V was pared by 2 bases and J by 5 bases, with 4 bases of the junction left unmatched. The germline V gene has CDR1 GTSNPN and CDR2 SVGIG (reference sequence). The CDR3 loop is CAWSRTSGKDTQYF. CDR3 bases read: TGTGCCTGGAGTCGGACTAGCGGAAAAGATACG.

This clone was detected a few times. The read halts 3 residues ahead of the CDR3 end, with the missing end drawn from the germline J gene. J is TRBJ2-7 and V is TRBV19; 7 bases line up with TRBD1. V dropped 5 bases and J dropped 2; count of bases not matched to a gene: 6. The germline V gene encodes CDR1 LNHDA and CDR2 SQIVND (reference sequence). This CDR3 spans 14 amino acids. The sequenced CDR3 bases are TGTGCCAGTAGTCGAAGGGACAGCCCCTACGAG. Translation: CASSRRDSPYE. The full CDR3 protein reads CASSRRDSPYEQYF.

Note on this clone: The CDR3 end lies 3 residues beyond the end of the read and is filled in from the germline J gene. V gene TRBV6-2 or TRBV6-3 combines with J gene TRBJ2-7; 13 bases align to TRBD2. The germline CDR1 and CDR2 sequences are MNHEY and SVGEGT. The V segment lost 1 base and the J segment 0 bases; nucleotides outside the gene matches: 0. This CDR3 has 16 residues. CDR3 DNA (partial): TGTGCCAGCAGTTACTGGACTAGCGGGGGCTCCTACGAG. It translates to CASSYWTSGGSYE. The CDR3 in its entirety is CASSYWTSGGSYEQYF.

This clone was counted only a few times. The read terminates 3 residues ahead of where the CDR3 ends, so the germline J gene completes it. This sequence joins TRBV18 and TRBJ2-2, with 7 positions matching TRBD1. Germline V gene sequence: CDR1 KGHSH, CDR2 LQKENI. V dropped 5 bases and J dropped 5; count of bases not matched to a gene: 5. The CDR3 covers 14 residues. CDR3 amino acids: CASSTDRATGELFF. CDR3 bases read: TGTGCCAGCTCAACCGACAGGGCAACCGGGGAG.

On this clone: The read falls 3 residues short of the CDR3 end, and the missing part is taken from the germline J gene. The chain uses TRBV18 and TRBJ1-1; possible D gene TRBD1, 5 bases. Germline V lookup: CDR1 KGHSH, CDR2 LQKENI. This CDR3 contains 15 residues. The V end was cut by 0 bases, the J end by 2 bases, with 10 bases between. The CDR3 loop is CASSPPSQANTEAFF. CDR3 DNA, as far as it was read: TGTGCCAGCTCACCACCGTCACAGGCTAACACTGAA.

This clone was seen only a few times. The read terminates 3 residues before the CDR3 end, so the remaining end is supplied by the germline J gene. The V and J genes are TRBV30 and TRBJ2-5, with 8 positions matching TRBD1. CDR1 is GTSNPN and CDR2 is SVGIG in the germline V gene (reference sequence). Trimming took 5 bases from V and 6 from J; bases not matched to a gene: 8. CDR3 length equals 13 residues. The CDR3: CAWGLGQAQTQYF. The CDR3 bases that were read are TGTGCCTGGGGCCTGGGACAGGCGCAGACC.

About this clone: The read is 3 residues too short to cover the CDR3 end, so that end is filled in from the germline J gene. The V call is TRBV7-2, the J call TRBJ2-5; weak D call: TRBD2 (5 bases). Germline V gene data show CDR1 as SGHTA and CDR2 as FQGNSA. The CDR3 is 13 residues long. V gave up 1 base and J gave up 2 bases, with 5 bases separating them. The CDR3 reads CASSLERQETQYF. Incomplete CDR3 DNA: TGTGCCAGCAGCTTAGAGCGGCAAGAGACC.

In regard to this clone: The read stops 3 residues short of the end of the CDR3; the missing end is completed from the germline J gene. J is TRBJ2-7 and V is TRBV18; a weak D match, TRBD1 (6 bases). With 4 bases removed from V and 0 bases from J, the gap between germline ends came to 13 bases. The CDR3 is 15 residues long. Germline CDR1 and CDR2: KGHSH and LQKENI. The CDR3 sequence is CASSRGQFSSYEQYF. The DNA read from the CDR3 is TGTGCCAGCTCACGCGGACAGTTCAGCTCCTACGAG.

This clone came up a few times. The read gets to within 3 residues of the CDR3 end, and the germline J gene fills in the rest. The chain combines TRBV18 with TRBJ2-2, with TRBD2 matching over 11 bases. This CDR3 spans 15 amino acids. With 4 bases clipped from V and 5 bases from J, the junction kept 3 bases outside the gene matches. Germline V CDR1 and CDR2: KGHSH, LQKENI. The part of the CDR3 DNA that was read is TGTGCCAGCTCACTCGGGACTAGCGGTACCGGGGAG. Translated, it gives CASSLGTSGTGE. The whole CDR3 reads CASSLGTSGTGELFF.

There are a few counts of this clone. The CDR3 extends 3 residues past the end of the read, so its final part is completed from the germline J gene. The chain joins TRBV18 to TRBJ2-7, with D tentatively TRBD1 (5 bases). The V gene's germline CDR1 is KGHSH and CDR2 LQKENI. V lost 3 bases, J lost 6 bases, and 12 bases lay in between. The CDR3 has 13 amino acids. CDR3 sequence: CASSPQDTLEQYF. The CDR3 DNA, read in part, is TGTGCCAGCTCACCCCAGGACACCCTCGAG.

In this sample, this clone turned up a few times. The DNA ends 3 residues before the CDR3 does, and the rest of the CDR3 is filled in from the germline J gene. The genes are TRBV7-6 and TRBJ1-2, with D unclear. The length of the CDR3 is 14 residues. Germline lookup yields CDR1 SGHVS and CDR2 FNYEAQ. CDR3 DNA (partial): TGTGCCAGCAGCGTCGCCGGGAGCGGAGGCGGC. Translating it yields CASSVAGSGGG. The entire CDR3 sequence reads CASSVAGSGGGYTF. Full variable domain (remainder filled in from reference TRBV7-6 and TRBJ1-2): GAGVSQSPRYKVTKRGQDVALRCDPISGHVSLYWYRQALGQGPEFLTYFNYEAQQDKSGLPNDRFSAERPEGSISTLTIQRTEQRDSAMYRCASSVAGSGGGYTFGSGTRLTVV.

This clone came up a few times. The missing CDR3 end, 3 residues past where the read stops, is filled in from the germline J gene. This chain connects TRBV19 to TRBJ1-2; 7 bases match TRBD1. CDR1 is LNHDA, CDR2 SQIVND, per germline (reference sequence). CDR3 length: 14 amino acids. Trimming took 4 bases from V and 2 from J; bases not matched to a gene: 4. The sequenced part of the CDR3 DNA is TGTGCCAGTAGTAAAGACAGGGTGAACTATGGC. This sequence encodes CASSKDRVNYG. The full CDR3 protein reads CASSKDRVNYGYTF.

This clone has just a few counts. The DNA ends 3 residues before the CDR3 does, and the rest of the CDR3 is filled in from the germline J gene. V gene TRBV6-2 or TRBV6-3 combines with J gene TRBJ2-2, with no clear D. The germline V gene has CDR1 MNHEY and CDR2 SVGEGT. V lost 10 bases to trimming and J lost 4 bases, with 13 bases between them. The CDR3 sequence is 13 residues long. The CDR3 DNA, read in part, is TGTGCCACCCAAGGCCGAGGCACCGGGGAG. Amino acid sequence: CATQGRGTGE. The entire CDR3 reads CATQGRGTGELFF.

Turning to this clone: The sequenced fragment ends 3 residues before the CDR3 boundary, so the rest is inferred from the germline J gene. The chain couples TRBV7-9 to TRBJ1-2; D may be TRBD1 (5 bases). The ends were cut back, 4 bases at V and 3 bases at J, with 12 bases in the middle. Germline V gene sequence: CDR1 SEHNR, CDR2 FQNEAQ (reference sequence). This CDR3 contains 14 residues. Incomplete CDR3 DNA: TGTGCCAGCAGCTCGGGGGGTGTCCACTATGGC. This sequence encodes CASSSGGVHYG. The full CDR3 reads CASSSGGVHYGYTF.

This clone has a count of ten or more. The read ends 3 residues shy of where the CDR3 ends; the end is completed using the germline J gene. The chain combines TRBV6-2 or TRBV6-3 with TRBJ2-3, with D possibly being TRBD1 (6 bases). The V end was cut by 6 bases, the J end by 4 bases, with 23 bases between. CDR1 is MNHEY, CDR2 SVGEGT, per germline. The length of the CDR3 is 17 residues. The DNA read from the CDR3 is TGTGCCAGCAGCCCAGACAGGCGGAAGGTAGAGGCAGATACG. Translated: CASSPDRRKVEADT. The whole CDR3 sequence is CASSPDRRKVEADTQYF.

Of note for this clone: The observed sequence ends 3 residues before the CDR3 terminus, with the missing tail filled in from the germline J gene. The V gene is TRBV29-1, the J gene TRBJ2-5, with 9 nucleotides matching TRBD1. The J segment lost 0 bases and the V segment lost 4 bases, leaving 15 bases of the junction unmatched. The CDR3 sequence is 18 residues long. Germline CDR1 is SQVTM and CDR2 is ANQGSEA. The CDR3 DNA, read in part, is TGCAGCGTTGTTTTTGTCTTGGGGACAGGGATGCACCAAGAGACC. Translated: CSVVFVLGTGMHQET. The entire CDR3 sequence reads CSVVFVLGTGMHQETQYF.

As for this clone: The read halts 3 residues ahead of the CDR3 end, with the missing end drawn from the germline J gene. J is TRBJ1-1 and V is TRBV19; 7 nucleotides match TRBD1. The CDR3 is 13 amino acids. Germline V lookup: CDR1 LNHDA, CDR2 SQIVND (reference sequence). V was pared by 7 bases and J by 1 base, with 3 bases of the junction left unmatched. The CDR3 here is CASIRGPNTEAFF. The DNA read from the CDR3 is TGTGCCAGTATAAGGGGGCCGAACACTGAA.